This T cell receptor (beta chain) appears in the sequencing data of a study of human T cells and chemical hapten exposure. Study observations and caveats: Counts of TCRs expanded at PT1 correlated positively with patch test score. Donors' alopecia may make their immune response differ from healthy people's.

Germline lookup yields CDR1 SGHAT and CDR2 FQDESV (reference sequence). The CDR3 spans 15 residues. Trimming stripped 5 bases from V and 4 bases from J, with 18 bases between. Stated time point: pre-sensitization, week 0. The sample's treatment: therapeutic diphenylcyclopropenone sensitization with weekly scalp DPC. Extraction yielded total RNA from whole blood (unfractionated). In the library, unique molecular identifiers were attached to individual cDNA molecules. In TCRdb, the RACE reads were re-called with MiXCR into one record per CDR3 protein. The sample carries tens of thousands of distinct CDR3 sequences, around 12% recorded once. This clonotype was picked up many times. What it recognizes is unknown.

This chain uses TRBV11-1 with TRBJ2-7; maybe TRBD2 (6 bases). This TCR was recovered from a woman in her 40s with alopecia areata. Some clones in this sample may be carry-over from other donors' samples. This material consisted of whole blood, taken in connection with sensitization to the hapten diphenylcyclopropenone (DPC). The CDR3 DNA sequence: TGTGCCAGCAGCACTACAGCGACTAGTGGGTACGAGCAGTACTTC. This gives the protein CASSTTATSGYEQYF.